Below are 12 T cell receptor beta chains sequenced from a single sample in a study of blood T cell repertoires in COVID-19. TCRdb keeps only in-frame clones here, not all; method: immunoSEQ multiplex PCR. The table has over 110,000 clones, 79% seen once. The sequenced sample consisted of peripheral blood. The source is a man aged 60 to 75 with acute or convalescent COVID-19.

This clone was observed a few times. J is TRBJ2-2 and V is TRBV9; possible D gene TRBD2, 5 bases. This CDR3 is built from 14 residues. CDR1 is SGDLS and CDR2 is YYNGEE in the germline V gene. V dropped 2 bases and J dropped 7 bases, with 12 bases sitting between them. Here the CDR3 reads CASSVGSVNGELFF. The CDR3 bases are TGTGCCAGCAGCGTGGGTAGCGTAAACGGGGAGCTGTTTTTT.

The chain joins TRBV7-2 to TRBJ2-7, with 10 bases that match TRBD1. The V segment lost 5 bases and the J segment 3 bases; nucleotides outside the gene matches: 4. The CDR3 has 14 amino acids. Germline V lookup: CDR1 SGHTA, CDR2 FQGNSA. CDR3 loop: CASSPDRGDYEQYF. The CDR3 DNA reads TGTGCCAGCAGCCCGGACAGGGGGGACTACGAGCAGTACTTC.

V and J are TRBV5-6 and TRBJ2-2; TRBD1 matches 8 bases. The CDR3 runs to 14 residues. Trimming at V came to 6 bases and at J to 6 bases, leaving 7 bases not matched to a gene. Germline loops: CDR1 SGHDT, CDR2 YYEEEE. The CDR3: CASTFRTGPGELFF. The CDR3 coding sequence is TGTGCCAGCACCTTTAGGACAGGGCCCGGGGAGCTGTTTTTT.

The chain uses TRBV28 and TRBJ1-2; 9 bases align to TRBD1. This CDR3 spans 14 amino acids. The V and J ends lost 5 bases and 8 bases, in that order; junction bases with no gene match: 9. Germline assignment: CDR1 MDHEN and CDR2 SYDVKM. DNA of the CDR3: TGTGCCAGCAGTCCGGGACAGGGTTTCAGCGGCTACACCTTC. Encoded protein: CASSPGQGFSGYTF.

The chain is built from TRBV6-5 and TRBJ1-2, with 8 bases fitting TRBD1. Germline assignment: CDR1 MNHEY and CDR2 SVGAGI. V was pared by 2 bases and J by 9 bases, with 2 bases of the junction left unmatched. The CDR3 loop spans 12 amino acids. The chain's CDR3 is CASSYRQGSYTF. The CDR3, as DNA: TGTGCCAGCAGTTACCGACAGGGGAGCTACACCTTC.

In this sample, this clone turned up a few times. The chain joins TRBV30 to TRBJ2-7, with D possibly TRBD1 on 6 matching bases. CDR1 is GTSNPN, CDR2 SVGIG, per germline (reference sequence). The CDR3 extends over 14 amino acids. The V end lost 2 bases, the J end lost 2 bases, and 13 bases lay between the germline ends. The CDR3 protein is CAWSNRDKTYEQYF. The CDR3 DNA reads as TGTGCCTGGAGTAACCGGGACAAGACCTACGAGCAGTACTTC.

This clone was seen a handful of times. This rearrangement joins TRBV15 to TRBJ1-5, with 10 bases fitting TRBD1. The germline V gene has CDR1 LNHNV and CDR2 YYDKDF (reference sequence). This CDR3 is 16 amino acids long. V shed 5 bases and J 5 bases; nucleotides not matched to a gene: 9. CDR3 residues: CATSARDRGPHQPQHF. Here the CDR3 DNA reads TGTGCCACCAGCGCTCGGGACAGGGGACCCCATCAGCCCCAGCATTTT.

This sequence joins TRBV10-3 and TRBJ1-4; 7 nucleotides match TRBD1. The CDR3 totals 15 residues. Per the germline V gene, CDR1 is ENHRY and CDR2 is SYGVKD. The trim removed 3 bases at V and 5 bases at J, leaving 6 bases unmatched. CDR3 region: CAISEEGQKNEKLFF. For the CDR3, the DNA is TGTGCCATCAGTGAAGAGGGACAGAAAAATGAAAAACTGTTTTTT.

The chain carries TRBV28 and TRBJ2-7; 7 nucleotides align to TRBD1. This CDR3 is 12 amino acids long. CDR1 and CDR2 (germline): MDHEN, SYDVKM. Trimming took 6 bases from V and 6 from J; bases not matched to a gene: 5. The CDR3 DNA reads TGTGCCAGCAGACAGGGGTTGTTCGAGCAGTACTTC. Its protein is CASRQGLFEQYF.

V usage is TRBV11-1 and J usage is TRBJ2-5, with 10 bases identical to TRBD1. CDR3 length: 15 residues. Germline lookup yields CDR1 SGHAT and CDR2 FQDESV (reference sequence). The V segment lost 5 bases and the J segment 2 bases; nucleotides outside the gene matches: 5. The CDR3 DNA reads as TGTGCCAGCAGCCTCCCGGGACAGGGGCAAGAGACCCAGTACTTC. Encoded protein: CASSLPGQGQETQYF. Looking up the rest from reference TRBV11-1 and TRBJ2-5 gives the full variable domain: EAEVAQSPRYKITEKSQAVAFWCDPISGHATLYWYRQILGQGPELLVQFQDESVVDDSQLPKDRFSAERLKGVDSTLKIQPAELGDSAMYLCASSLPGQGQETQYFGPGTRLLVL.

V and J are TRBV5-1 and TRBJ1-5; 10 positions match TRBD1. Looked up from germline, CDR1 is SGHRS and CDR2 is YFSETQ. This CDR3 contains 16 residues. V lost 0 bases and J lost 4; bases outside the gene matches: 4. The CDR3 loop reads CASSLDGQGGNQPQHF. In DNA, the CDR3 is TGCGCCAGCAGCTTGGATGGACAGGGGGGGAATCAGCCCCAGCATTTT.

As DNA, the CDR3 is TGTGCCAGCAGCTTGGATCCGGGAGTGGGTACCGGGGAGCTGTTTTTT. This sequence encodes CASSLDPGVGTGELFF. The gene calls are TRBV5-4 and TRBJ2-2; tentatively, D is TRBD2 (6 bases). The CDR3 spans 16 residues. CDR1 is SGHNT and CDR2 is YYREEE in the germline V gene (reference sequence). V lost 0 bases and J lost 5, with 14 bases in between.